Listed here are 31 T cell receptor beta chains from one sample, sequenced in a study of blood T cell repertoires in COVID-19. TCRdb keeps only in-frame clones here, not all; method: immunoSEQ multiplex PCR. Here the sample spans about 81,000 clones, around 80% being singletons. Sequenced input: peripheral blood. These TCRs come from a human donor in a cohort sampled during active COVID-19.

This clone was detected only a few times. This chain links TRBV3-1 (or the pseudogene TRBV3-2) with TRBJ1-1; weak D call: TRBD1 (6 bases). Trimming shortened V by 1 base and J by 6 bases, and 6 bases separated the two germline ends. The CDR3 runs to 12 residues. The V gene's germline CDR1 is LGHDT and CDR2 YNNKEL (reference sequence). This CDR3 reads CASSQAGAEAFF. CDR3 nucleotide sequence: TGTGCCAGCAGCCAAGCAGGGGCTGAAGCTTTCTTT.

The chain carries TRBV29-1 and TRBJ1-5, with D unclear. This CDR3 has 11 amino acids. V was clipped by 8 bases and J by 8 bases, with 13 bases between them. The germline gives CDR1 SQVTM, CDR2 ANQGSEA. The CDR3 here is CSSVIFKPQHF. The CDR3 region has the DNA TGCAGCTCAGTCATATTCAAGCCCCAGCATTTT.

The V call is TRBV5-1, the J call TRBJ2-3; 7 bases map to TRBD2. Germline V gene data show CDR1 as SGHRS and CDR2 as YFSETQ. CDR3 length: 15 amino acids. Trimming removed 6 bases from V and 0 bases from J; junction bases left unmatched: 7. Written as DNA, the CDR3 is TGCGCCAGCACCACACGCGGGGGAAGCACAGATACGCAGTATTTT. The encoded protein is CASTTRGGSTDTQYF.

Only a few counts were recorded for this clone. This sequence joins TRBV5-5 and TRBJ1-2; no clear D. The CDR3 runs 13 residues. CDR1 is SGHKS and CDR2 is YYEKEE in the germline V gene (reference sequence). The V end lost 0 bases, the J end lost 5 bases, and 8 bases lay between the germline ends. The CDR3 nucleotides are TGTGCCAGCAGCTTGGTGCTACTATATGGCTACACCTTC. It codes for CASSLVLLYGYTF. The full variable domain, in which reference TRBV5-5 and TRBJ1-2 provide the parts outside the CDR3, is DAGVTQSPTHLIKTRGQQVTLRCSPISGHKSVSWYQQVLGQGPQFIFQYYEKEERGRGNFPDRFSARQFPNYSSELNVNALLLGDSALYLCASSLVLLYGYTFGSGTRLTVV.

The V gene is TRBV11-3, the J gene TRBJ1-4, with 8 positions matching TRBD1. The CDR3 length is 17 residues. Trimming at V came to 0 bases and at J to 7 bases, leaving 10 bases not matched to a gene. CDR1 and CDR2 from the germline V gene are SGHNT and YENEEA. The CDR3 reads CASSLEYDRGLGEKLFF. The CDR3 DNA reads TGTGCCAGCAGCTTAGAGTACGACAGGGGTTTGGGTGAAAAACTGTTTTTT.

The chain carries TRBV3-1 (or the pseudogene TRBV3-2) and TRBJ1-1; 7 bases align to TRBD1. Germline V lookup: CDR1 LGHDT, CDR2 YNNKEL (reference sequence). This CDR3 has 16 amino acids. Germline trimming cut 4 bases from V and 4 bases from J; bases unmatched to any gene: 12. The CDR3 here is CASSRPDRYETTEAFF. The CDR3 DNA reads TGTGCCAGCAGCCGACCGGACAGGTATGAAACCACTGAAGCTTTCTTT.

The genes are TRBV18 and TRBJ2-7, with no clear D. Germline loops: CDR1 KGHSH, CDR2 LQKENI. Between the trimmed V and J ends, which lost 2 bases and 2 bases, there was a span of 10 bases. This CDR3 is 14 amino acids long. Written as DNA, the CDR3 is TGTGCCAGCTCACCAGGGCAGAGACCCTACGAGCAGTACTTC. Protein: CASSPGQRPYEQYF.

This clone was seen a handful of times. The chain uses TRBV28 and TRBJ1-5, with D possibly TRBD1 on 5 matching bases. This CDR3 spans 12 amino acids. The V gene's germline CDR1 is MDHEN and CDR2 SYDVKM. Trimming left V 6 bases short and J 7 bases short, with 10 bases between. For the CDR3, the DNA is TGTGCCAGCAGGACGGGGGAACAGCCCCAGCATTTT. It translates to CASRTGEQPQHF.

CDR3 protein: CASSSPGEGETQYF. CDR3 bases: TGTGCCAGCAGCTCCCCGGGGGAGGGAGAGACCCAGTACTTC. The rearrangement links TRBV5-4 to TRBJ2-5; 7 nucleotides agree with TRBD2. The CDR3 is 14 residues long. V shed 3 bases and J 4 bases; nucleotides not matched to a gene: 6. Germline assignment: CDR1 SGHNT and CDR2 YYREEE (reference sequence).

This rearrangement joins TRBV15 to TRBJ2-3; D unresolved. The V gene's germline CDR1 is LNHNV and CDR2 YYDKDF (reference sequence). The V and J ends lost 1 base and 3 bases respectively, with 2 bases between them. CDR3 size: 12 residues. As DNA, the CDR3 is TGTGCCACCAGCAGAGCTACAGATACGCAGTATTTT. It codes for CATSRATDTQYF.

V is TRBV7-2 and J is TRBJ2-1; 8 bases line up with TRBD2. V lost 0 bases and J lost 15; bases outside the gene matches: 7. The CDR3 consists of 13 residues. The germline V gene has CDR1 SGHTA and CDR2 FQGNSA. The CDR3 DNA reads TGTGCCAGCAGCTTAGCTAGCGGGATAATGACGTTCTTC. Encoded protein: CASSLASGIMTFF.

The chain uses TRBV6-5 and TRBJ1-2; tentatively, D is TRBD1 (5 bases). The CDR3 length is 13 residues. In germline, CDR1 is MNHEY, CDR2 SVGAGI. The V end was cut by 10 bases, the J end by 3 bases, with 15 bases between. The CDR3 reads CATRGEQYYGYTF. CDR3 sequence (DNA): TGTGCCACCCGGGGGGAACAGTACTATGGCTACACCTTC.

The chain uses TRBV5-1 and TRBJ1-3; no definite D call. The CDR3 is 13 residues long. Germline CDR1 SGHRS, CDR2 YFSETQ. Trimming took off 0 bases at V and 3 bases at J, with 4 bases between the two ends. The CDR3 region has the DNA TGCGCCAGCAGCTTGGCGGGTGGAAACACCATATATTTT. Protein product: CASSLAGGNTIYF.

V is TRBV19 and J is TRBJ2-7; the D gene is possibly TRBD1 (6 bases). This CDR3 region has 19 residues. CDR1 is LNHDA, CDR2 SQIVND, per germline (reference sequence). The germline V and J ends were trimmed by 4 bases and 2 bases, with 27 bases remaining between them. The CDR3, as DNA: TGTGCCAGTAGTAGAAGGACCCAAACCGGACAGCATAGGGCCTACGAGCAGTACTTC. Protein sequence: CASSRRTQTGQHRAYEQYF.

This clone is judged medium-sized. The V and J genes are TRBV9 and TRBJ2-1, with a tentative D call TRBD2 (6 bases). CDR1 and CDR2 from the germline V gene are SGDLS and YYNGEE. This CDR3 has 15 amino acids. V was trimmed by 2 bases and J by 3 bases, leaving 12 bases between them. Here the CDR3 DNA reads TGTGCCAGCAGCGTTTCCTGGCGGGGCTACAATGAGCAGTTCTTC. Translation: CASSVSWRGYNEQFF.

The rearrangement links TRBV5-1 to TRBJ1-2; 9 bases line up with TRBD1. V was clipped by 5 bases and J by 2 bases; unmatched bases: 7. Germline lookup yields CDR1 SGHRS and CDR2 YFSETQ. The CDR3 sequence is 15 residues long. The CDR3 nucleotides read TGCGCCAGCAGACGGGTCGGACAGGGGAACTATGGCTACACCTTC. Its protein is CASRRVGQGNYGYTF.

The V call is TRBV12-5, the J call TRBJ1-1; D not resolved. V lost 4 bases to trimming and J lost 8 bases, with 14 bases between them. CDR3 length: 13 residues. Germline CDR1 and CDR2: LGHNT and FRNRAP. CDR3 nucleotides: TGTGCTAGTGGTTCCGATTCCAGAAGAGAAGCTTTCTTT. It codes for CASGSDSRREAFF.

This chain connects TRBV5-8 to TRBJ2-7; possibly TRBD1 for D (5 bases). This CDR3 has 13 residues. Germline V lookup: CDR1 SGHTS, CDR2 YDEGEE. The V end was cut by 0 bases, the J end by 2 bases, with 6 bases between. The CDR3 nucleotides are TGTGCCAGCAGCTTGGACAGGACCTACGAGCAGTACTTC. Amino acid sequence: CASSLDRTYEQYF.

The chain carries TRBV6-1 and TRBJ2-3, with 9 positions matching TRBD1. J was trimmed by 4 bases and V by 2 bases; bases with no gene match: 1. CDR1 and CDR2 from the germline V gene are MNHNS and SASEGT. This CDR3 region has 14 residues. The CDR3 sequence is CASSETGGPDTQYF. DNA of the CDR3: TGTGCCAGCAGTGAAACAGGGGGCCCAGATACGCAGTATTTT.

The chain employs TRBV10-3 and TRBJ2-3; a weak D match, TRBD2 (7 bases). Germline CDR1 is ENHRY and CDR2 is SYGVKD. V was clipped by 7 bases and J by 6 bases, with 17 bases between them. The CDR3 sequence is 14 residues long. CDR3 in DNA: TGTGCCATCAAGGTGGCGGGGGCTGGGGATACGCAGTATTTT. The encoded protein is CAIKVAGAGDTQYF.

The chain uses TRBV5-1 and TRBJ2-2; TRBD2 might be the D (6 bases). Per germline, CDR1 SGHRS and CDR2 YFSETQ. V was trimmed by 4 bases and J by 8 bases, leaving 18 bases between them. The CDR3 contains 15 residues. The CDR3 region has the DNA TGCGCCAGCAGCCCGGAGGTCGGGGGTCGGGGGGAGCTGTTTTTT. Protein sequence: CASSPEVGGRGELFF. The complete variable domain, with remaining parts taken from reference TRBV5-1 and TRBJ2-2, reads KAGVTQTPRYLIKTRGQQVTLSCSPISGHRSVSWYQQTPGQGLQFLFEYFSETQRNKGNFPGRFSGRQFSNSRSEMNVSTLELGDSALYLCASSPEVGGRGELFFGEGSRLTVL.

CDR3 nucleotide sequence: TGTGCCAGTAGTATAACTACGGATGAAGCTTTCTTT. Residues: CASSITTDEAFF. The chain uses TRBV19 and TRBJ1-1; D gene ambiguous. Germline V gene sequence: CDR1 LNHDA, CDR2 SQIVND (reference sequence). The CDR3 runs to 12 residues. Trimming took off 2 bases at V and 7 bases at J, with 8 bases between the two ends.

This clone was observed a few times. This sequence joins TRBV11-2 and TRBJ1-2; D unclear. Trimming stripped 1 base from V and 0 bases from J, with 9 bases between. CDR3 length equals 15 residues. The germline gives CDR1 SGHAT, CDR2 FQNNGV. The CDR3 region is CASSLGGLANYGYTF. DNA of the CDR3: TGTGCCAGCAGCTTAGGAGGCCTTGCTAACTATGGCTACACCTTC.

The chain links TRBV7-2 to TRBJ1-6; 7 bases align to TRBD1. With V trimmed by 1 base and J by 9 bases, 6 bases remained unmatched. Germline CDR1 SGHTA, CDR2 FQGNSA. This CDR3 has 15 amino acids. The CDR3 DNA is TGTGCCAGCAGCTTAGTCGGCAGGGGGACTTCACCCCTCCACTTT. It translates to CASSLVGRGTSPLHF.

The V and J genes are TRBV18 and TRBJ2-7; 8 bases are a match to TRBD2. The trim removed 6 bases at V and 4 bases at J, leaving 5 bases unmatched. CDR3 length: 13 amino acids. Per germline, CDR1 KGHSH and CDR2 LQKENI. As DNA, the CDR3 is TGTGCCAGCTCGCGGGGGGACACATACGAGCAGTACTTC. Encoded protein: CASSRGDTYEQYF.

The chain couples TRBV3-1 (or the pseudogene TRBV3-2) to TRBJ2-6; unclear D gene. CDR1 is LGHDT, CDR2 YNNKEL, per germline (reference sequence). With 8 bases removed from V and 0 bases from J, the gap between germline ends came to 8 bases. The CDR3 has 14 amino acids. The DNA for the CDR3 is TGTGCCAGCTCGGTAACCTCTGGGGCCAACGTCCTGACTTTC. It codes for CASSVTSGANVLTF.

The V and J genes are TRBV7-3 and TRBJ1-1; 8 bases map to TRBD1. Trimming at V came to 7 bases and at J to 5 bases, leaving 6 bases not matched to a gene. The V gene's germline CDR1 is SGHTA and CDR2 FQGTGA. The CDR3 covers 13 residues. The CDR3 loop reads CASKLTGGTEAFF. The DNA for the CDR3 is TGTGCCAGCAAACTAACAGGGGGGACTGAAGCTTTCTTT.

This clone was observed once. The chain has TRBV7-2 and TRBJ2-7; tentatively, D is TRBD1 (5 bases). V was clipped by 1 base and J by 2 bases, with 12 bases between them. Germline CDR1 and CDR2: SGHTA and FQGNSA. The CDR3 extends over 15 amino acids. The CDR3 loop reads CASSLEPGRPYEQYF. The CDR3 region has the DNA TGTGCCAGCAGCTTAGAACCAGGGCGGCCCTACGAGCAGTACTTC.

The chain has TRBV27 and TRBJ1-5; no definite D call. From germline, CDR1 is MNHEY and CDR2 SMNVEV (reference sequence). V lost 0 bases and J lost 7, with 13 bases in between. The CDR3 runs 15 residues. CDR3 bases: TGTGCCAGCAGTTTATCGTACCCGGGCGGGCAGCCCCAGCATTTT. It codes for CASSLSYPGGQPQHF.

The rearrangement links TRBV6-2 or TRBV6-3 to TRBJ1-1, with a possible D match to TRBD1 (5 bases). Germline CDR1 and CDR2: MNHEY and SVGEGT. The CDR3 has 15 amino acids. Deletions cut 2 bases from V and 4 bases from J, with 14 bases between. The CDR3 is CASSYQVGLGTEAFF. In nucleotides, the CDR3 is TGTGCCAGCAGTTACCAGGTGGGGCTAGGCACTGAAGCTTTCTTT.

The chain carries TRBV7-3 and TRBJ2-3; the match to TRBD2 covers 7 bases. The CDR3 contains 16 residues. CDR1 is SGHTA and CDR2 is FQGTGA in the germline V gene. The V gene end was trimmed by 0 bases and the J gene end by 6 bases; junction bases not matched to a gene: 9. This chain's CDR3 is CASSLTSGSPGDTQYF. The DNA for the CDR3 is TGTGCCAGCAGCTTAACTAGCGGGTCGCCCGGCGATACGCAGTATTTT.